This TCR beta chain was captured by sequencing in a study of cytomegalovirus exposure and HLA in healthy donors. Study conclusions and caveats: When analyzed later, a missense DCLRE1C variant was found to be linked to TCR beta V- and J-gene trimming.

Researchers ran the PCR with 60 Vbeta and 13 Jbeta primers. The assay was immunoSEQ multiplex PCR, and TCRdb's table has in-frame clones only and misses some. This sample's table has about 200,000 clones. In the case of this clone: The antigen is not known.

Per the germline V gene, CDR1 is LGHNT and CDR2 is FRNRAP. V shed 5 bases, J shed 5 bases, and the junction held 11 bases outside the gene matches. The CDR3 runs to 16 residues. The sequenced material came from PBMCs. The chain combines TRBV12-5 with TRBJ1-5; 8 positions agree with TRBD1. The receptor was derived from a boy younger than 18 in good health and CMV-seronegative. The CDR3 DNA reads TGTGCTAGTGGTCTCGTCCTACAGGGGGAGGATCAGCCCCAGCATTTT. Protein product: CASGLVLQGEDQPQHF. Full variable domain (missing parts from reference TRBV12-5 and TRBJ1-5): DARVTQTPRHKVTEMGQEVTMRCQPILGHNTVFWYRQTMMQGLELLAYFRNRAPLDDSGMPKDRFSAEMPDATLATLKIQPSEPRDSAVYFCASGLVLQGEDQPQHFGDGTRLSIL.